This TCR beta chain was profiled in a study of shared clonotypes between healthy human individuals. Study-wide results and limits: The researchers took only blood, and tissue repertoires probably look different. Owing to a small donor count, the genetic and exposure-history diversity represented was limited.

With 4 bases clipped from V and 5 bases from J, the junction kept 10 bases outside the gene matches. CDR3 length: 15 residues. Germline assignment: CDR1 LNHDA and CDR2 SQIVND (reference sequence). Every subset had its genomic DNA shared out evenly among several immunoSEQ plates. DNA from unsorted PBMC was sequenced on ten immunoSEQ deep assay plates. Here immunoSEQ multiplex PCR was the method, and the copy in TCRdb shows in-frame clones only, minus some. This table holds roughly 500,000 clones, roughly 80% found once. Points on this clone: Its matching antigen is unknown.

Sequenced material: PBMCs. This chain connects TRBV19 to TRBJ2-7; 8 nucleotides align to TRBD1. This receptor was taken from a woman aged 40 to 49 in good health. Some clones in this sample may be carry-over from other donors' samples. CDR3 region: CASSRAGTGPHEQYF. CDR3 DNA sequence: TGTGCCAGTAGTAGAGCAGGGACAGGTCCCCACGAGCAGTACTTC.